The 28 T cell receptor beta chains below all came from one sample that was sequenced in a study of OX40 agonist ivuxolimab in advanced cancers. The table came from immunoSEQ multiplex PCR; TCRdb's copy has only in-frame clones and leaves some out. The profile shows more than 60,000 clones, around 81% of them singletons. Here the sequenced sample was CD4+ or CD8+ T cells sorted from blood, taken in a trial of the OX40 agonist ivuxolimab. The receptor set was obtained from an adult with an advanced solid tumor such as melanoma, head and neck, liver or kidney cancer.

J is TRBJ2-5 and V is TRBV5-8, with D maybe TRBD2 (6 bases). The length of the CDR3 is 18 residues. CDR1 and CDR2 from the germline V gene are SGHTS and YDEGEE. Trimming removed 0 bases from V and 1 base from J, with 19 bases in between. CDR3 sequence reads: CASSLAWGNAGGQETQYF. DNA for the CDR3: TGTGCCAGCAGCTTGGCTTGGGGTAACGCCGGGGGCCAAGAGACCCAGTACTTC.

The rearrangement links TRBV11-2 to TRBJ2-3; the D gene could be TRBD1 or TRBD2 (5 bases each). V was shortened by 6 bases and J by 6 bases, with 13 bases between the two germline ends. The CDR3 has 13 residues. The germline gives CDR1 SGHAT, CDR2 FQNNGV. The CDR3 coding sequence is TGTGCCAGCAGTAAAGTCGGGGCGGATACGCAGTATTTT. This translates into CASSKVGADTQYF.

This chain connects TRBV7-3 to TRBJ2-6; D unresolved. The V end was cut by 5 bases, the J end by 0 bases, with 5 bases between. The CDR3 loop spans 14 amino acids. CDR1 and CDR2 (germline): SGHTA, FQGTGA. The CDR3 region is CASSLSSGANVLTF. CDR3 DNA sequence: TGTGCCAGCAGCCTCTCCTCTGGGGCCAACGTCCTGACTTTC.

This chain uses TRBV5-8 with TRBJ2-2, with D unresolved. V dropped 5 bases and J dropped 7 bases, with 15 bases sitting between them. Germline V gives CDR1 SGHTS, CDR2 YDEGEE. The CDR3 contains 14 residues. CDR3 nucleotide sequence: TGTGCCAGCAGTCGCTCCCTGGAGTTCGGGGAGCTGTTTTTT. Protein: CASSRSLEFGELFF.

The chain recombines TRBV7-9 with TRBJ1-1, with 8 bases aligning to TRBD1. Germline CDR1 is SEHNR and CDR2 is FQNEAQ (reference sequence). The CDR3 has 15 amino acids. V shed 5 bases, J shed 4 bases, and the junction held 9 bases outside the gene matches. The CDR3: CASSAGTGLSTEAFF. CDR3 DNA: TGTGCCAGCAGCGCCGGGACAGGCTTAAGCACTGAAGCTTTCTTT.

The genes are TRBV19 and TRBJ2-6; D is possibly TRBD1 (6 bases). Germline V CDR1 and CDR2: LNHDA, SQIVND (reference sequence). Trimming shortened V by 2 bases and J by 2 bases, and 7 bases separated the two germline ends. The CDR3 sequence is 15 residues long. CDR3 coding DNA: TGTGCCAGTAGTATAAGGACAGCTGGGGCCAACGTCCTGACTTTC. This gives the protein CASSIRTAGANVLTF.

This clone was counted between two and nine times. This chain joins TRBV18 and TRBJ1-1; D is undetermined. Germline V gene sequence: CDR1 KGHSH, CDR2 LQKENI. Trimming pared 6 bases from V and 1 base from J, leaving 9 bases between. The CDR3 is 13 residues long. CDR3 DNA: TGTGCCAGCTCCACGAGTAGGAACACTGAAGCTTTCTTT. Translation gives CASSTSRNTEAFF.

This rearrangement joins TRBV2 to TRBJ2-1; 7 bases map to TRBD1. The CDR3 extends over 17 amino acids. CDR1 is SNHLY, CDR2 FYNNEI, per germline. The ends lost 3 bases at V and 5 bases at J; junction bases unmatched: 13. The CDR3 reads CASSEPLGQVTHNEQFF. CDR3 nucleotides: TGTGCCAGCAGTGAGCCCTTAGGACAGGTTACGCACAATGAGCAGTTCTTC. The full variable domain, rest sourced from reference TRBV2 and TRBJ2-1, is EPEVTQTPSHQVTQMGQEVILRCVPISNHLYFYWYRQILGQKVEFLVSFYNNEISEKSEIFDDQFSVERPDGSNFTLKIRSTKLEDSAMYFCASSEPLGQVTHNEQFFGPGTRLTVL.

The chain carries TRBV5-1 and TRBJ2-2; 10 positions agree with TRBD1. Germline assignment: CDR1 SGHRS and CDR2 YFSETQ. V gave up 6 bases and J gave up 3 bases; unmatched junction bases: 5. The CDR3 length is 15 residues. CDR3 nucleotide sequence: TGCGCCAGCAAGGCCGGACAGGGGGACACCGGGGAGCTGTTTTTT. It codes for CASKAGQGDTGELFF.

The chain joins TRBV6-6 to TRBJ2-2; TRBD1 might be the D (5 bases). The germline V gene encodes CDR1 MNHNY and CDR2 SVGAGI (reference sequence). This CDR3 is 16 amino acids long. The germline V and J ends were trimmed by 0 bases and 4 bases, with 12 bases remaining between them. CDR3 amino acids: CASSYSGVRITGELFF. The CDR3 nucleotides read TGTGCCAGCAGTTACTCAGGGGTCAGAATCACCGGGGAGCTGTTTTTT.

This chain links TRBV15 with TRBJ2-7; D is uncertain. CDR3 length: 16 residues. In germline, CDR1 is LNHNV, CDR2 YYDKDF (reference sequence). Trimming removed 3 bases from V and 2 bases from J, with 17 bases in between. Written as DNA, the CDR3 is TGTGCCACCAGCAGGGATAATTCTTGGAAGCCCTACGAGCAGTACTTC. It yields the protein CATSRDNSWKPYEQYF.

The V gene is TRBV2, the J gene TRBJ2-1; TRBD1 agrees at 7 bases. The CDR3 spans 13 residues. V shed 6 bases, J shed 8 bases, and the junction held 7 bases outside the gene matches. CDR1 SNHLY and CDR2 FYNNEI come from the germline V gene. This CDR3 is CASREQGFHEQFF. CDR3 in DNA: TGTGCCAGCAGGGAACAGGGGTTCCATGAGCAGTTCTTC.

A few counts support this clone. The chain employs TRBV6-5 and TRBJ1-2; D uncertain. The CDR3 contains 13 residues. CDR1 is MNHEY and CDR2 is SVGAGI in the germline V gene. The V gene lost 6 bases and the J gene lost 5 bases, with 13 bases spanning the gap. CDR3 in amino acids: CASRRQAQYGYTF. As DNA, the CDR3 is TGTGCCAGCAGGAGACAAGCTCAGTATGGCTACACCTTC.

The chain employs TRBV29-1 and TRBJ2-2, with D tentatively TRBD1 (6 bases). This CDR3 has 17 amino acids. Trimming left V 1 base short and J 6 bases short, with 21 bases between. CDR1 and CDR2 (germline): SQVTM, ANQGSEA. CDR3 in DNA: TGCAGCGTTGAAGGGGGGCGAAGGGCAGGAGGTTCCGGGGAGCTGTTTTTT. This gives the protein CSVEGGRRAGGSGELFF.

V gene TRBV7-3 combines with J gene TRBJ1-1; 10 positions agree with TRBD1. Trimming took 3 bases from V and 7 from J; bases not matched to a gene: 8. The CDR3 runs to 15 residues. The V gene's germline CDR1 is SGHTA and CDR2 FQGTGA. CDR3 region: CASSFMGQGTGEAFF. The CDR3 region has the DNA TGTGCCAGCAGCTTTATGGGACAGGGGACGGGTGAAGCTTTCTTT.

The genes are TRBV9 and TRBJ2-2; possibly TRBD1 for D (6 bases). Trimming took off 0 bases at V and 7 bases at J, with 16 bases between the two ends. In germline, CDR1 is SGDLS, CDR2 YYNGEE. The CDR3 totals 16 residues. Here the CDR3 reads CASSVVQGSQGGELFF. The CDR3 DNA follows: TGTGCCAGCAGCGTAGTTCAGGGGTCTCAAGGCGGGGAGCTGTTTTTT. Full variable domain (remainder filled in from reference TRBV9 and TRBJ2-2): DSGVTQTPKHLITATGQRVTLRCSPRSGDLSVYWYQQSLDQGLQFLIQYYNGEERAKGNILERFSAQQFPDLHSELNLSSLELGDSALYFCASSVVQGSQGGELFFGEGSRLTVL.

The chain employs TRBV19 and TRBJ2-5; D remains unclear. With 3 bases removed from V and 5 bases from J, the gap between germline ends came to 13 bases. This CDR3 contains 14 residues. Germline lookup yields CDR1 LNHDA and CDR2 SQIVND (reference sequence). This CDR3 reads CASSIEGTGETQYF. The CDR3 DNA sequence: TGTGCCAGTAGTATCGAAGGTACCGGGGAGACCCAGTACTTC.

The chain has TRBV7-9 and TRBJ1-5, with 7 positions matching TRBD1. Germline CDR1 SEHNR, CDR2 FQNEAQ (reference sequence). The CDR3 runs 18 residues. The ends lost 1 base at V and 0 bases at J; junction bases unmatched: 9. CDR3 residues: CASSLERPGGTSNQPQHF. The DNA of the CDR3 is TGTGCCAGCAGCTTAGAACGGCCAGGGGGGACTAGCAATCAGCCCCAGCATTTT.

The rearrangement uses TRBV27 and TRBJ2-7; 10 nucleotides align to TRBD1. J lost 2 bases, V lost 6 bases, and 10 bases had no gene match. Germline V gene data show CDR1 as MNHEY and CDR2 as SMNVEV (reference sequence). The CDR3 is 16 residues long. The CDR3 sequence: CASRRGTGASTYEQYF. The CDR3 DNA follows: TGTGCCAGCAGGAGAGGGACAGGGGCCTCAACCTACGAGCAGTACTTC.

The chain joins TRBV7-2 to TRBJ1-1, with TRBD1 identical over 9 bases. Looked up from germline, CDR1 is SGHTA and CDR2 is FQGNSA. The CDR3 consists of 15 residues. V gave up 2 bases and J gave up 5 bases; unmatched junction bases: 6. Here the CDR3 reads CASSLMGQGVTEAFF. DNA of the CDR3: TGTGCCAGCAGCTTAATGGGACAGGGTGTAACTGAAGCTTTCTTT. The variable domain in full, completed from reference TRBV7-2 and TRBJ1-1, reads GAGVSQSPSNKVTEKGKDVELRCDPISGHTALYWYRQSLGQGLEFLIYFQGNSAPDKSGLPSDRFSAERTGGSVSTLTIQRTQQEDSAVYLCASSLMGQGVTEAFFGQGTRLTVV.

This clone was found once. The rearrangement uses TRBV6-1 and TRBJ2-5; 8 bases map to TRBD1. Germline V lookup: CDR1 MNHNS, CDR2 SASEGT. Unmatched junction bases numbered 7, after V lost 1 base and J lost 3 bases. The CDR3 runs 16 residues. In nucleotides, the CDR3 is TGTGCCAGCAGTGAAGTCAGACAGGGGTGGGAAGAGACCCAGTACTTC. Its protein is CASSEVRQGWEETQYF.

The chain combines TRBV5-6 with TRBJ1-6, with 7 bases that match TRBD1. The germline V gene encodes CDR1 SGHDT and CDR2 YYEEEE. J gave up 17 bases and V 5 bases, and 13 bases lay outside the gene matches. This CDR3 region has 13 residues. CDR3 loop: CASRLSTGLTIHF. DNA of the CDR3: TGTGCCAGCAGACTTTCGACAGGGCTGACTATCCACTTT.

The V gene is TRBV5-4, the J gene TRBJ1-1; a possible D gene is TRBD1 (6 bases). The V end lost 4 bases, the J end lost 1 base, and 14 bases lay between the germline ends. Germline assignment: CDR1 SGHNT and CDR2 YYREEE (reference sequence). The CDR3 runs 15 residues. The CDR3: CASSPGQISNTEAFF. CDR3 in DNA: TGTGCCAGCAGCCCAGGACAGATTTCGAACACTGAAGCTTTCTTT.

V usage is TRBV7-9 and J usage is TRBJ2-7; D unclear. CDR3 size: 12 residues. Trimming pared 5 bases from V and 2 bases from J, leaving 7 bases between. Germline CDR1 reads SEHNR; CDR2 reads FQNEAQ (reference sequence). CDR3 amino acids: CASSDRPYEQYF. CDR3 nucleotide sequence: TGTGCCAGCAGCGATAGACCCTACGAGCAGTACTTC.

The chain links TRBV5-6 to TRBJ2-3; D may correspond to TRBD1 or TRBD2 (6 bases each). V was clipped by 5 bases and J by 6 bases, with 16 bases between them. The germline V gene encodes CDR1 SGHDT and CDR2 YYEEEE. This CDR3 contains 14 residues. The CDR3 DNA sequence: TGTGCCAGCAGGAAGTTCGGGGGCCCCGATACGCAGTATTTT. Translating it yields CASRKFGGPDTQYF.

CDR3 amino acids: CASSPPGGWTGLGEQFF. The CDR3 DNA sequence: TGCGCCAGCAGCCCCCCCGGGGGGTGGACAGGCCTGGGTGAGCAGTTCTTC. This sequence joins TRBV4-1 and TRBJ2-1; the D call may be TRBD1 or TRBD2 (7 bases each). CDR3 length: 17 amino acids. The V gene's germline CDR1 is MGHRA and CDR2 YSYEKL. V lost 4 bases and J 9 bases, leaving 25 bases between the germline ends.

The chain combines TRBV9 with TRBJ1-1; no definite D call. CDR1 and CDR2 from the germline V gene are SGDLS and YYNGEE. V lost 4 bases and J 0 bases, leaving 10 bases between the germline ends. The length of the CDR3 is 14 residues. CDR3 DNA sequence: TGTGCCAGCAGCCCCCGACGGATGAACACTGAAGCTTTCTTT. Its protein product is CASSPRRMNTEAFF.

This clone turned up a few times. This sample also contains other DNA sequences that code for the same CDR3. The gene calls are TRBV2 and TRBJ1-1; a possible D gene is TRBD1 (6 bases). This CDR3 spans 17 amino acids. In germline, CDR1 is SNHLY, CDR2 FYNNEI. V lost 1 base and J lost 1, with 16 bases in between. CDR3 amino acids: CASSEVYTGQPNTEAFF. The CDR3 nucleotides are TGTGCCAGCAGTGAAGTCTACACTGGACAGCCGAACACTGAAGCTTTCTTT.